Listed here are 8 T cell receptor beta chains from one sample, sequenced in a study of cytomegalovirus exposure and HLA in healthy donors (dated by TCRdb to about 2017). Receptor libraries were prepared by the immunoSEQ multiplex PCR assay. A mixture of 60 forward primers for TCR Vbeta segments and 13 reverse primers for TCR Jbeta segments was used in the multiplex PCR. TCRdb's version of the immuneACCESS table is confined to in-frame rearrangements and falls short of the full clone set. An unresolved V gene accounts for under half of the shortfall where checked; the remainder is of unknown origin. A total of 200,000 to 250,000 clones appear in this sample, 60% to 80% of them only once. Together, the top ten hold 1.5% to 2% of the sample. Sequenced input: PBMCs. The receptors originated from a woman aged 25 to 39 in good health and CMV-seronegative.

The rearrangement joins TRBV5-8 to TRBJ1-1; TRBD1 might be the D (5 bases). The V end was cut by 3 bases, the J end by 2 bases, with 20 bases between. Germline loops: CDR1 SGHTS, CDR2 YDEGEE. The CDR3 consists of 17 residues. CDR3 in amino acids: CASSSAGRVSLNTEAFF. CDR3 in DNA: TGTGCCAGCAGCTCCGCCGGCAGGGTAAGCCTAAACACTGAAGCTTTCTTT.

The chain joins TRBV18 to TRBJ2-1, with 8 bases aligning to TRBD1. CDR1 and CDR2 from the germline V gene are KGHSH and LQKENI. V dropped 3 bases and J dropped 6; count of bases not matched to a gene: 7. This CDR3 is 15 amino acids long. CDR3 DNA sequence: TGTGCCAGCTCACCTTTCGCAGGGGGCTTCAATGAGCAGTTCTTC. Amino acids: CASSPFAGGFNEQFF.

The CDR3 is CASIFTPGLAGVGEQYF. The CDR3 DNA reads TGTGCCAGCATCTTCACACCAGGACTAGCGGGAGTGGGAGAGCAGTACTTC. The genes are TRBV2 and TRBJ2-7, with 13 positions matching TRBD2. This CDR3 has 17 residues. Germline lookup yields CDR1 SNHLY and CDR2 FYNNEI. With 7 bases clipped from V and 7 bases from J, the junction kept 16 bases outside the gene matches. The whole variable domain, filled in from reference TRBV2 and TRBJ2-7, reads EPEVTQTPSHQVTQMGQEVILRCVPISNHLYFYWYRQILGQKVEFLVSFYNNEISEKSEIFDDQFSVERPDGSNFTLKIRSTKLEDSAMYFCASIFTPGLAGVGEQYFGPGTRLTVT.

V is TRBV9 and J is TRBJ1-3, with D hard to call. CDR1 is SGDLS and CDR2 is YYNGEE in the germline V gene. The V end lost 4 bases, the J end lost 4 bases, and 18 bases lay between the germline ends. This CDR3 is 16 amino acids long. This chain's CDR3 is CASSQVIGGGGNTIYF. In nucleotides, the CDR3 is TGTGCCAGCAGCCAGGTTATAGGCGGCGGGGGAAACACCATATATTTT.

The chain combines TRBV29-1 with TRBJ1-4, with 8 bases fitting TRBD1. V shed 4 bases and J 8 bases; nucleotides not matched to a gene: 9. Germline V gene lookup returns CDR1 SQVTM and CDR2 ANQGSEA. CDR3 length: 14 amino acids. The CDR3 DNA sequence: TGCAGCGTTGGTATGGCAGGGGGCAGGGAAAAACTGTTTTTT. It translates to CSVGMAGGREKLFF. Supplemented by reference TRBV29-1 and TRBJ1-4, the full variable domain reads SAVISQKPSRDICQRGTSLTIQCQVDSQVTMMFWYRQQPGQSLTLIATANQGSEATYESGFVIDKFPISRPNLTFSTLTVSNMSPEDSSIYLCSVGMAGGREKLFFGSGTQLSVL.

The rearrangement uses TRBV7-6 and TRBJ2-3; 11 nucleotides match TRBD2. Germline CDR1 is SGHVS and CDR2 is FNYEAQ. CDR3 length: 16 amino acids. The V and J ends lost 8 bases and 3 bases, in that order; junction bases with no gene match: 10. CDR3 nucleotides: TGTGCCAGCCAAATCACTAGCGGGAGATTAACAGATACGCAGTATTTT. It encodes CASQITSGRLTDTQYF.

This sequence joins TRBV29-1 and TRBJ2-2, with TRBD2 identical over 15 bases. CDR3 length: 17 residues. Germline V gives CDR1 SQVTM, CDR2 ANQGSEA. The V and J ends lost 5 bases and 1 base, in that order; junction bases with no gene match: 5. The CDR3 bases are TGCAGCGTTAACGGACTAGCGGGAGGGGGGAACACCGGGGAGCTGTTTTTT. It translates to CSVNGLAGGGNTGELFF.

This clone was seen a single time. V usage is TRBV18 and J usage is TRBJ1-6; 8 positions match TRBD1. V lost 2 bases, J lost 1 base, and 10 bases stayed unmatched. Germline V gene data show CDR1 as KGHSH and CDR2 as LQKENI. This CDR3 region has 19 residues. The CDR3 loop is CASSPFPGQGNSYNSPLHF. CDR3 in DNA: TGTGCCAGCTCACCATTCCCAGGACAGGGTAATTCCTATAATTCACCCCTCCACTTT.